This record covers a single T cell receptor (beta chain). This sample stems from a study of blood T cell repertoires in COVID-19. TCRdb's table, derived via immunoSEQ multiplex PCR, lists solely in-frame clones and lacks some. The repertoire has roughly 380,000 clones, approximately 80% of them found once; the top ten carry 0.85% to 1.3%. The germline V and J ends were trimmed by 5 bases and 1 base, with 15 bases remaining between them. This CDR3 region has 16 residues. Germline V gene data show CDR1 as SNHLY and CDR2 as FYNNEI. The gene calls are TRBV2 and TRBJ1-3, with D possibly TRBD1 on 5 matching bases. The material sequenced was peripheral blood. The TCR sequence derives from a human donor with acute or convalescent COVID-19. The donor label of this sample is uncertain. DNA for the CDR3: TGTGCCAGCAGTCAAGTACAGGCGCCGTCTGGAAACACCATATATTTT. This sequence encodes CASSQVQAPSGNTIYF. The full variable domain, its missing parts supplied by reference TRBV2 and TRBJ1-3, is EPEVTQTPSHQVTQMGQEVILRCVPISNHLYFYWYRQILGQKVEFLVSFYNNEISEKSEIFDDQFSVERPDGSNFTLKIRSTKLEDSAMYFCASSQVQAPSGNTIYFGEGSWLTVV.